The sequence of this TCR beta chain was determined in a study of blood T cell repertoires in COVID-19. Per the authors' pipeline: Amplification of reference gene primers provided the estimated nucleated cell counts. Clones were sequenced by immunoSEQ multiplex PCR, and TCRdb holds only the in-frame ones, with some missing. Clone size and the V and J calls come from that table; the DNA yielded D and trimming. The sample records some 42,000 clones, around 90% being singletons. The sequencing sample was made of peripheral blood. The clonotype originates from a human donor in a cohort sampled during active COVID-19.

CDR3 region: CASSLGSVSGNTIYF. In nucleotides, the CDR3 is TGCGCCAGCAGCTTGGGCAGTGTCTCTGGAAACACCATATATTTT. The genes are TRBV5-1 and TRBJ1-3; D remains ambiguous. The CDR3 sequence is 15 residues long. Germline V gene sequence: CDR1 SGHRS, CDR2 YFSETQ. The V end was cut by 0 bases, the J end by 0 bases, with 7 bases between.